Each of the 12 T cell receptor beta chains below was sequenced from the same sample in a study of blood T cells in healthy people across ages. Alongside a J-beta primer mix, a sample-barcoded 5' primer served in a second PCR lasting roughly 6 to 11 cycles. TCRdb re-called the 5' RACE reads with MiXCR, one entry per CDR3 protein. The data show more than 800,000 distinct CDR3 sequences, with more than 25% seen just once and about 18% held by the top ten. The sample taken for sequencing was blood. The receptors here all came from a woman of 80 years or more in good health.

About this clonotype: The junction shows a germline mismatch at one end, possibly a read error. The CDR3 DNA sequence: TGCGCCAGCAGTCAAGATTGGGACCCTAGAAGCGAGCAGTACTTC. It codes for CASSQDWDPRSEQYF. This chain uses TRBV4-3 with TRBJ2-5; the D gene could be TRBD1 or TRBD2 (5 bases each). TRBJ2-7 explains the end of the DNA better; the J call may be wrong. CDR1 is LGHNA, CDR2 YSLEER, per germline. This CDR3 is built from 15 residues.

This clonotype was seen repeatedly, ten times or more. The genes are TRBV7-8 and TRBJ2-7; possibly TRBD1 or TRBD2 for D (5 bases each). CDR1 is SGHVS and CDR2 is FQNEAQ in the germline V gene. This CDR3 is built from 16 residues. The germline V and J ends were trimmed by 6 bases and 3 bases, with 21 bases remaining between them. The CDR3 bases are TGTGCCAGCAGACCACCCCGGGACGCCAACGTCTACGAGCAGTACTTC. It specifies CASRPPRDANVYEQYF.

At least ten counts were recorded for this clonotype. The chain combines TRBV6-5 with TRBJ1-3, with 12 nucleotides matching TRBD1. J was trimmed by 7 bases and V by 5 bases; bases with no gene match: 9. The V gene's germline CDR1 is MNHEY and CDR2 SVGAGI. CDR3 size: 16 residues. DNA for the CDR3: TGTGCCAGCAGTCCCGGGACAGGGGGCTTTAGGAACACCATATATTTT. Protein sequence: CASSPGTGGFRNTIYF.

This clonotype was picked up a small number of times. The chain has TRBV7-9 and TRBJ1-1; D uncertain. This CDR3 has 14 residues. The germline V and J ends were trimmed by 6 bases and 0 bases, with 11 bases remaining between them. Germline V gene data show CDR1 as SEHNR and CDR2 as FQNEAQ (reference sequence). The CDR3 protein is CASSPGILNTEAFF. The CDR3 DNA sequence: TGTGCCAGCAGTCCCGGGATCTTGAACACTGAAGCTTTCTTT.

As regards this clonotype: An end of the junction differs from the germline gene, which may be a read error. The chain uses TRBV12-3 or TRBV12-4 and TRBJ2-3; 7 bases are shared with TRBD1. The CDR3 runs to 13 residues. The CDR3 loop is CASSFLGTDAQYF. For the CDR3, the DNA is TGTGCCAGCAGTTTTTTGGGGACAGATGCGCAGTATTTT.

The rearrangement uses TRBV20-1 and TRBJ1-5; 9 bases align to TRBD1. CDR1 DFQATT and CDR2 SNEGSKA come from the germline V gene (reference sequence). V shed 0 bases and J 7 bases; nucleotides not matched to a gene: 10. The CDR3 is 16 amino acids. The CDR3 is CSARDPGTGIHQPQHF. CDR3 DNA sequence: TGCAGTGCTAGAGATCCCGGGACAGGGATTCACCAGCCCCAGCATTTT.

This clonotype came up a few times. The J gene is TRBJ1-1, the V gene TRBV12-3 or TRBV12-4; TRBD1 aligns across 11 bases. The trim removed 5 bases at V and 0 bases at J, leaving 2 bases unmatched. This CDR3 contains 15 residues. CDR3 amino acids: CASSRTGGLNTEAFF. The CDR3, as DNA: TGTGCCAGCAGTCGGACAGGGGGCTTGAACACTGAAGCTTTCTTT.

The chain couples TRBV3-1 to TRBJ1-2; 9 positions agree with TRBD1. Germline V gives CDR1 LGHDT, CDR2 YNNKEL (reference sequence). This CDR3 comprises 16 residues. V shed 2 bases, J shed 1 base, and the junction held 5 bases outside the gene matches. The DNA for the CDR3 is TGTGCCAGCAGCCAATACGGGACAGGGAATAACTATGGCTACACCTTC. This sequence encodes CASSQYGTGNNYGYTF.

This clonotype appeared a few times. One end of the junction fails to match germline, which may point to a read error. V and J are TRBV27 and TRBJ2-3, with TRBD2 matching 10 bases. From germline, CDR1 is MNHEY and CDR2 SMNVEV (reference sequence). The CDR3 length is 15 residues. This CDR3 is CAGSFQAGGWDTQYF. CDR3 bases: TGTGCCGGCAGTTTTCAAGCGGGGGGGTGGGATACGCAGTATTTT.

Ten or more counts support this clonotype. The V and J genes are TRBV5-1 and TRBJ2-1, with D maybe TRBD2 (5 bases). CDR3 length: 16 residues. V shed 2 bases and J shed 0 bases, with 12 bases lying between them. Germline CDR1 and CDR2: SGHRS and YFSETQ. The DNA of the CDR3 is TGCGCCAGCAGCTTTAGTAGCGTTCTCTCCTACAATGAGCAGTTCTTC. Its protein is CASSFSSVLSYNEQFF.

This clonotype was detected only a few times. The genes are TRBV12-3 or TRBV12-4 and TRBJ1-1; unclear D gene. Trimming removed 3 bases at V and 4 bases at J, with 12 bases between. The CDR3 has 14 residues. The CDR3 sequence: CASSFDPSSTEAFF. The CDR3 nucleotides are TGTGCCAGCAGTTTTGACCCCAGTTCCACTGAAGCTTTCTTT.

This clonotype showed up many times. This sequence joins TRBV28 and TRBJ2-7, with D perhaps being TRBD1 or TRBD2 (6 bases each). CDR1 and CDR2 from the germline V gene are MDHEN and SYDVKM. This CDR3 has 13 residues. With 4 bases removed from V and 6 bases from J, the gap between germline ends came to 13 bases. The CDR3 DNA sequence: TGTGCCAGCAGTTCAGGGGCGGGATTCGAGCAGTACTTC. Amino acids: CASSSGAGFEQYF.